This T cell receptor (beta chain) was captured in a study of blood T cell repertoires in COVID-19. Looking at the study overall: Samples of COVID-19 (acute and convalescent) were obtained from the United States, Italy and Spain. Sources were T cells, B-cell-depleted T cells, or PBMCs; the material itself was cDNA or gDNA.

In the source study's methods: Amplification with reference gene primers provided the estimates of nucleated cell counts. This table comes from immunoSEQ multiplex PCR, and its TCRdb copy is limited to in-frame clones, with some not included. That table gives V, J and clone size, and the DNA gave D and trimming. The profile shows some 150,000 clones, roughly 86% of them singletons. The CDR3 is made up of 18 amino acids. Trimming removed 4 bases from V and 4 bases from J; junction bases left unmatched: 15. Germline V gives CDR1 LGHDT, CDR2 YNNKEL (reference sequence). Sample: peripheral blood. The rearrangement links TRBV3-1 (or the pseudogene TRBV3-2) to TRBJ2-5, with TRBD1 identical over 10 bases. The sequence was obtained from a woman in her 50s with acute or convalescent COVID-19. CDR3 residues: CASSPSRDRGRVAETQYF. CDR3 DNA: TGTGCCAGCAGCCCCAGCAGGGACAGGGGAAGAGTTGCAGAGACCCAGTACTTC.